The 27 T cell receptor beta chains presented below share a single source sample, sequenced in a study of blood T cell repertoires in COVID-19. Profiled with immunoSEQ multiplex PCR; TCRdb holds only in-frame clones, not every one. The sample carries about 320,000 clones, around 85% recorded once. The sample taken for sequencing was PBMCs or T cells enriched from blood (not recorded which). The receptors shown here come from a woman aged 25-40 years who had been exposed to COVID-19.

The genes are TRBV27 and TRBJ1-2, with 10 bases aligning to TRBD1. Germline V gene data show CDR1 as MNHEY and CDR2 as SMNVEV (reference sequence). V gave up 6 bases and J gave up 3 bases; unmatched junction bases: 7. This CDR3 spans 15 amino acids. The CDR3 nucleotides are TGTGCCAGCAGGGAGACAGGGGGCAACTACTATGGCTACACCTTC. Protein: CASRETGGNYYGYTF.

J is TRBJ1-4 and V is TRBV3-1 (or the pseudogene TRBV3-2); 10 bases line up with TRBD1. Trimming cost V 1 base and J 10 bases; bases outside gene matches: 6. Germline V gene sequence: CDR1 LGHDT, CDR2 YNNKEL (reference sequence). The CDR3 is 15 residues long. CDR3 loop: CASSQVRQGAGKLFF. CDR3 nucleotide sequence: TGTGCCAGCAGCCAAGTGCGACAGGGGGCGGGAAAACTGTTTTTT.

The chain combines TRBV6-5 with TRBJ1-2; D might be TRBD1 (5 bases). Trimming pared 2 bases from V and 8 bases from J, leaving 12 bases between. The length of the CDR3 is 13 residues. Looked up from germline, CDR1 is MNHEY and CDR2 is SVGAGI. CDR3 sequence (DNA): TGTGCCAGCAGTTACGATGCAGGGAAAGGCTACACCTTC. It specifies CASSYDAGKGYTF.

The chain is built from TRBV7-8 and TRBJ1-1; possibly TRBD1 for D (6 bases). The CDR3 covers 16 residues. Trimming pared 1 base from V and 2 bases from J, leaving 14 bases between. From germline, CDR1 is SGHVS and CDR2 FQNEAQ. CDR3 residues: CASSLGGTYLNTEAFF. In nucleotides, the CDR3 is TGTGCCAGCAGCTTAGGGGGGACATACTTAAACACTGAAGCTTTCTTT.

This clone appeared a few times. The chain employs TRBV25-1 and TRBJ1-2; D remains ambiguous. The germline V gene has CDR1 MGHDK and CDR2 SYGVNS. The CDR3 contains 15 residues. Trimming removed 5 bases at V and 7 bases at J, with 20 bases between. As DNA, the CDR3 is TGTGCCAGCAGTCCTCGGACGGGAGGTTGGGGTGGCTACACCTTC. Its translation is CASSPRTGGWGGYTF.

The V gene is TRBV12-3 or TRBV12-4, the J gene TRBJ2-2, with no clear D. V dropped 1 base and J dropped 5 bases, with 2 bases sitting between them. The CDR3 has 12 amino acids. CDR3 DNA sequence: TGTGCCAGCAGTTTAGTAACCGGGGAGCTGTTTTTT. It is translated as CASSLVTGELFF.

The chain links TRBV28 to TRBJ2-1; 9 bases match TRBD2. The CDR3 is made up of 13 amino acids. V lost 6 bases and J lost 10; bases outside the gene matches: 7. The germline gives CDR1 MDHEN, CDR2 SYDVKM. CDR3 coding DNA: TGTGCCAGCAGATCGACTAGCGGTAGGGAGCAGTTCTTC. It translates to CASRSTSGREQFF.

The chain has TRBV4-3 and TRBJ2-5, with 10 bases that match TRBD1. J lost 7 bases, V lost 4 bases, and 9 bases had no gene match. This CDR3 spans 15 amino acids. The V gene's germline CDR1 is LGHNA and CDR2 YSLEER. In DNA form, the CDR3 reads TGCGCCAGCAGCCGGGACAGGGGATCCCCGGGGACCCAGTACTTC. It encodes CASSRDRGSPGTQYF.

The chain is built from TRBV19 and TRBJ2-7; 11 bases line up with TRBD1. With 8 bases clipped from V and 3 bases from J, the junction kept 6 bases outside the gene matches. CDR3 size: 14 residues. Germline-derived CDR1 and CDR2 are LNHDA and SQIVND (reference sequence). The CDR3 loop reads CASAPGTGGYEQYF. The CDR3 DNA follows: TGTGCCAGTGCTCCCGGGACAGGGGGCTACGAGCAGTACTTC.

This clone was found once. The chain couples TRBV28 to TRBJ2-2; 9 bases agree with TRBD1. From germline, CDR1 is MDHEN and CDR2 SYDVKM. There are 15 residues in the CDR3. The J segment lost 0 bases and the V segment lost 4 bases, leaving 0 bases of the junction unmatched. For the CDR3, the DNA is TGTGCCAGCAGTTGGACAGGGGCGAACACCGGGGAGCTGTTTTTT. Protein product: CASSWTGANTGELFF.

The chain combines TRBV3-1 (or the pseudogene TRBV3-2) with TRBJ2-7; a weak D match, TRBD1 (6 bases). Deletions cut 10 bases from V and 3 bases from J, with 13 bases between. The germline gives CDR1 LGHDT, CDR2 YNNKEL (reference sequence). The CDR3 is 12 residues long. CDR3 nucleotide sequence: TGTGCCACCGAGGGGGAACGCTACGAGCAGTACTTC. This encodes CATEGERYEQYF.

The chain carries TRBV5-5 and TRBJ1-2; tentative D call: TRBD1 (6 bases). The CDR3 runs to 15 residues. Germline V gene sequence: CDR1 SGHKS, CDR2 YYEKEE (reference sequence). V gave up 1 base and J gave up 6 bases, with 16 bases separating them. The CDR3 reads CASSLFGGTENGYTF. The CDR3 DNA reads TGTGCCAGCAGCTTGTTTGGGGGCACGGAGAATGGCTACACCTTC.

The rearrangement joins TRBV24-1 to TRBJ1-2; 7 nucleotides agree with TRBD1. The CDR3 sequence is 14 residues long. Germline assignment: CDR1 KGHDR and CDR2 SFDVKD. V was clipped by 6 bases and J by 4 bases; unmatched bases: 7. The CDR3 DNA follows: TGTGCCACCAGTCCGGGACAGCTGATCTATGGCTACACCTTC. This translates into CATSPGQLIYGYTF.

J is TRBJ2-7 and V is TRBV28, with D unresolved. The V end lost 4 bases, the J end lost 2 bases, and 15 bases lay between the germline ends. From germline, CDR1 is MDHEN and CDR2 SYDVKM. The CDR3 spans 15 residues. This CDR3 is CASSSINNIPYEQYF. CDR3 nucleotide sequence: TGTGCCAGCAGTTCAATTAACAATATTCCCTACGAGCAGTACTTC.

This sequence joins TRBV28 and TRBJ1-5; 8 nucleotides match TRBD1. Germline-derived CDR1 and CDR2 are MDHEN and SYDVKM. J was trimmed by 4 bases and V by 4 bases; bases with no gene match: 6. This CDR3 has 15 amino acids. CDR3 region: CASSSQGAGNQPQHF. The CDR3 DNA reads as TGTGCCAGCAGTTCGCAGGGGGCAGGGAATCAGCCCCAGCATTTT.

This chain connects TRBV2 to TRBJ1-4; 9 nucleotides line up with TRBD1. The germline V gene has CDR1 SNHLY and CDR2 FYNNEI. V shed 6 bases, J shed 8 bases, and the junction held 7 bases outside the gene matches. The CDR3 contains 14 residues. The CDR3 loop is CASREGTGFEKLFF. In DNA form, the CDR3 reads TGTGCCAGCAGAGAGGGGACAGGGTTCGAAAAACTGTTTTTT.

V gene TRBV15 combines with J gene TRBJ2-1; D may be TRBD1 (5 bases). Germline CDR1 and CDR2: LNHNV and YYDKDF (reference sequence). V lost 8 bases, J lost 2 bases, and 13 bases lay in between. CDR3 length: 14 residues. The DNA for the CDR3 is TGTGCCACCGGGGATGCAGGGACCTACAATGAGCAGTTCTTC. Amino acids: CATGDAGTYNEQFF.

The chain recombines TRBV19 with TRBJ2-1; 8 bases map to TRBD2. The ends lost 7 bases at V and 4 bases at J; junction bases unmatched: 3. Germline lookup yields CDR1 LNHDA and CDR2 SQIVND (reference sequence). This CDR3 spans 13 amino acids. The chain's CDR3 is CASTSSGYNEQFF. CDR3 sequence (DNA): TGTGCCAGTACCTCTAGCGGGTACAATGAGCAGTTCTTC. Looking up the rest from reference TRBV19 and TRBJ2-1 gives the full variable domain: DGGITQSPKYLFRKEGQNVTLSCEQNLNHDAMYWYRQDPGQGLRLIYYSQIVNDFQKGDIAEGYSVSREKKESFPLTVTSAQKNPTAFYLCASTSSGYNEQFFGPGTRLTVL.

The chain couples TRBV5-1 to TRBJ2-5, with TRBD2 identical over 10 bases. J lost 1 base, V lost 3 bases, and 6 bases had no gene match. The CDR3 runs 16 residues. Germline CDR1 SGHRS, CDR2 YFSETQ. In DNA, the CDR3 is TGCGCCAGCAGCTCGGGCGTAGCGGGGGGCCAAGAGACCCAGTACTTC. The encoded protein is CASSSGVAGGQETQYF.

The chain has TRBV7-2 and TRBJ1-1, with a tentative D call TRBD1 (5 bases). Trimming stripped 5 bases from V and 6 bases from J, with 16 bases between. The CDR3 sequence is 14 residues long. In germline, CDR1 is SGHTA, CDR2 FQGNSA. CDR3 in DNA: TGTGCCAGCAGCCCGGTCCTGCAGGGCGCTGAAGCTTTCTTT. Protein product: CASSPVLQGAEAFF.

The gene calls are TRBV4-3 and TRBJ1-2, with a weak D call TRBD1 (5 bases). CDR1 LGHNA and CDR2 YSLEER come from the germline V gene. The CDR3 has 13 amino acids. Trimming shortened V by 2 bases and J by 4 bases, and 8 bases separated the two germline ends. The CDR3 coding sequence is TGCGCCAGCAGCCAAAGCAGGGCCTATGGCTACACCTTC. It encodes CASSQSRAYGYTF.

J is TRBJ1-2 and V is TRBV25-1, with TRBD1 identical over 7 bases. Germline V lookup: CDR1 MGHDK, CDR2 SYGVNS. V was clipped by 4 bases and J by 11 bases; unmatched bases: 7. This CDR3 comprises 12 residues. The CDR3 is CASSAHRGDYTF. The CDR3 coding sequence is TGTGCCAGCAGTGCTCACAGGGGCGATTACACCTTC.

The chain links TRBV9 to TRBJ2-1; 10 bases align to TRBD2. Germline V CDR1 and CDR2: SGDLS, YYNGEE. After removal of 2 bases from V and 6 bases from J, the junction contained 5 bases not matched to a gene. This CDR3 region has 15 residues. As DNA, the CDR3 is TGTGCCAGCAGCGTGCGGACTAGCGGTGTCAATGAGCAGTTCTTC. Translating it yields CASSVRTSGVNEQFF.

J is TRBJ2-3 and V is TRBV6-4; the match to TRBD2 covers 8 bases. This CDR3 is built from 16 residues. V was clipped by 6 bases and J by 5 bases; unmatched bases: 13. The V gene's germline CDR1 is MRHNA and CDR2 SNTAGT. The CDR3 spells CASRSYPGGPVDTQYF. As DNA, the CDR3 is TGTGCCAGCAGATCTTACCCGGGGGGGCCAGTAGATACGCAGTATTTT.

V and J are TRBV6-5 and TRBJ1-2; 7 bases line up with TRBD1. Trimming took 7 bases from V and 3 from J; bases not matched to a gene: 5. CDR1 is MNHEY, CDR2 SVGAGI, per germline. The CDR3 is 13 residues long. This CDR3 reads CASNLDRDYGYTF. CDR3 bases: TGTGCCAGCAACCTAGACAGGGACTATGGCTACACCTTC.

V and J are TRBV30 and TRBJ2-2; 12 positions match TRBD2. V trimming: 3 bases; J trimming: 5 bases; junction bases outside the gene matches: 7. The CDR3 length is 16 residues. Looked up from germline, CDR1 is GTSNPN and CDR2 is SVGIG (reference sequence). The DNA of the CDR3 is TGTGCCTGGAGGTTGACTAGCGGGAGCGTAACCGGGGAGCTGTTTTTT. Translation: CAWRLTSGSVTGELFF. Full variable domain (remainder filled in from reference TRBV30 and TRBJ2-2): SQTIHQWPATLVQPVGSPLSLECTVEGTSNPNLYWYRQAAGRGLQLLFYSVGIGQISSEVPQNLSASRPQDRQFILSSKKLLLSDSGFYLCAWRLTSGSVTGELFFGEGSRLTVL.

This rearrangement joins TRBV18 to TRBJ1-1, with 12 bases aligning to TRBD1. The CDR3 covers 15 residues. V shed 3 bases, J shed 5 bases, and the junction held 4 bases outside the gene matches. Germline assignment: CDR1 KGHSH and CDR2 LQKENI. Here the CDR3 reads CASSPRDRGLTEAFF. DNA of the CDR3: TGTGCCAGCTCACCCCGGGACAGGGGGCTTACTGAAGCTTTCTTT.